The source of this T cell receptor (beta chain) is a study of T cells after yellow fever vaccination. A single record per CDR3 protein comes from TCRdb applying MiXCR to the 5' RACE reads. This sample has some 670,000 distinct CDR3 sequences, with approximately 13% found just once. The CDR3 runs to 13 residues. With 3 bases removed from V and 8 bases from J, the gap between germline ends came to 15 bases. Germline V gene lookup returns CDR1 SGDLS and CDR2 YYNGEE. This clonotype was picked up many times. J is TRBJ2-7 and V is TRBV9; maybe TRBD1 (6 bases). The sequence derives from a man in his thirties or forties who received the YFV17D yellow fever vaccine. The sequencing used PBMCs, collected on the day of the yellow fever booster vaccination. The CDR3 loop is CASSAAGDSKQYF. CDR3 DNA: TGTGCCAGCAGCGCCGCAGGGGATTCTAAGCAGTACTTC.